This T cell receptor (beta chain) was sequenced during a study of control samples from healthy donors and cancer patients (dated by TCRdb to about 2020). The library was generated by the immunoSEQ multiplex PCR assay. The source is immuneACCESS, and TCRdb retained only in-frame sequences with V and J called. Part of the clones is not carried over; for the studies checked, unresolved V genes explain less than half of this, and the remainder is unexplained. In this sample the table shows around 180,000 clones, 70% to 90% of which occur a single time. Over 4% of the sample goes to the ten largest clones. The trim is 3 bases for V and 7 bases for J, with a gap of 10 bases between the germline ends. Including the terminal cysteine and phenylalanine, the CDR3 comprises 13 residues. The retained sequence is limited to the CDR3, 39 bases, with the frame set at the first base. Per the germline V gene (reference sequence), LNHDA is the CDR1 and SQIVND is the CDR2.

As to this clone: Its cognate antigen has yet to be identified. Base qualities are not provided; no much larger clone lies one nucleotide away.

The chain uses TRBV19 and TRBJ1-5; TRBD1 is perhaps the D gene, given 6 matching bases. This sequence originates from a woman between 25 and 40 years old in good health. The sequenced sample consisted of blood. The DNA is as follows: TGTGCCAGTAGTATCAGGGACAACCAGCCCCAGCATTTT. Protein translation: CASSIRDNQPQHF.